Following are 15 T cell receptor beta chains from one sample sequenced in a study of T-cell reconstitution after alpha-beta-depleted transplantation in children. Researchers prepared the TCRbeta library using unique molecular identifiers, the study reports. From the PCR reads, TCRdb called clonotypes with MiXCR, one entry per CDR3 protein. This table holds 900,000 or so distinct CDR3 sequences, around 17% found once. Sequenced material: PBMCs, mostly from graft donor cells, taken 360 days after TCRalphabeta/CD19-depleted stem cell transplant. The source is a male patient aged 10-17 years who had a stem cell transplant for acute lymphoblastic leukemia, so the T cells may come from the graft donor.

The chain couples TRBV12-5 to TRBJ1-1, with a possible D match to TRBD1 (6 bases). V was shortened by 3 bases and J by 4 bases, with 18 bases between the two germline ends. The CDR3 spans 16 residues. Germline V gives CDR1 LGHNT, CDR2 FRNRAP. The CDR3 DNA reads TGTGCTAGTGGTTTCACCCCACAGGGCTTGGGCACTGAAGCTTTCTTT. This codes for CASGFTPQGLGTEAFF.

This clonotype was seen only a few times. The V call is TRBV5-1, the J call TRBJ2-1; perhaps TRBD2 as D (5 bases). Germline values: CDR1 SGHRS, CDR2 YFSETQ. The CDR3 length is 11 residues. V shed 4 bases and J shed 15 bases, with 14 bases lying between them. The CDR3 DNA reads TGCGCCAGCAGCGCTAGCCGGAGGAGGTTCTTC. Protein product: CASSASRRRFF.

This clonotype has just a few counts. J is TRBJ1-5 and V is TRBV4-1, with 7 nucleotides matching TRBD1. Trimming took 1 base from V and 2 from J; bases not matched to a gene: 8. This CDR3 region has 17 residues. Germline V CDR1 and CDR2: MGHRA, YSYEKL. The CDR3 DNA is TGCGCCAGCAGCCAAGTTGCGGCAGGGGGTGGCAATCAGCCCCAGCATTTT. It encodes CASSQVAAGGGNQPQHF.

This clonotype was observed a single time. This chain links TRBV15 with TRBJ2-7; 7 nucleotides line up with TRBD1. Losses at the gene ends were 5 bases for V and 3 bases for J; bases not matched to a gene: 7. The CDR3 length is 14 residues. Germline CDR1 and CDR2: LNHNV and YYDKDF (reference sequence). CDR3: CATSVRTGGYEQYF. In DNA form, the CDR3 reads TGTGCCACCAGCGTAAGGACAGGCGGCTACGAGCAGTACTTC.

This clonotype has a count of ten or more. The rearrangement joins TRBV29-1 to TRBJ2-1; D might be TRBD2 (6 bases). The CDR3 is made up of 13 amino acids. Germline lookup yields CDR1 SQVTM and CDR2 ANQGSEA. The germline V and J ends were trimmed by 4 bases and 9 bases, with 16 bases remaining between them. The CDR3 DNA sequence: TGCAGCGTTGTGGGGAAAAGAGCGGGTGAGCAGTTCTTC. This encodes CSVVGKRAGEQFF.

This clonotype was seen only a few times. This rearrangement joins TRBV20-1 to TRBJ2-7; TRBD2 aligns across 8 bases. This CDR3 has 15 amino acids. J was trimmed by 0 bases and V by 3 bases; bases with no gene match: 7. Germline CDR1 and CDR2: DFQATT and SNEGSKA (reference sequence). The DNA for the CDR3 is TGCAGTGCTAGGGGTAGCGGGGCCCCCTCCTACGAGCAGTACTTC. Its translation is CSARGSGAPSYEQYF.

The V call is TRBV28, the J call TRBJ2-1, with 7 bases aligning to TRBD1. Germline V CDR1 and CDR2: MDHEN, SYDVKM. The trim removed 6 bases at V and 0 bases at J, leaving 2 bases unmatched. This CDR3 comprises 14 residues. In DNA form, the CDR3 reads TGTGCCAGCAGGGGACAGAGCTCCTACAATGAGCAGTTCTTC. Protein sequence: CASRGQSSYNEQFF. Supplemented by reference TRBV28 and TRBJ2-1, the full variable domain reads DVKVTQSSRYLVKRTGEKVFLECVQDMDHENMFWYRQDPGLGLRLIYFSYDVKMKEKGDIPEGYSVSREKKERFSLILESASTNQTSMYLCASRGQSSYNEQFFGPGTRLTVL.

The chain uses TRBV20-1 and TRBJ2-3; D remains ambiguous. CDR1 DFQATT and CDR2 SNEGSKA come from the germline V gene (reference sequence). The CDR3 is made up of 13 amino acids. The V and J ends lost 4 bases and 2 bases respectively, with 10 bases between them. The CDR3 DNA reads TGCAGTGCTACACCCACCGACACAGATACGCAGTATTTT. This encodes CSATPTDTDTQYF.

The table lists this clonotype with a few counts. This CDR3 reads CASSGITSGETQYF. CDR3 sequence (DNA): TGTGCCAGCAGCGGAATAACTAGCGGAGAGACCCAGTACTTC. The rearrangement links TRBV14 to TRBJ2-5; 8 positions match TRBD2. Looked up from germline, CDR1 is SGHDN and CDR2 is FVKESK. After removal of 5 bases from V and 4 bases from J, the junction contained 6 bases not matched to a gene. The CDR3 loop spans 14 amino acids.

The chain recombines TRBV6-4 with TRBJ2-1; 9 nucleotides align to TRBD1. The V and J ends lost 2 bases and 5 bases, in that order; junction bases with no gene match: 4. This CDR3 region has 15 residues. CDR1 and CDR2 from the germline V gene are MRHNA and SNTAGT. Here the CDR3 reads CASSDRGQGDNEQFF. The CDR3, as DNA: TGTGCCAGCAGTGACAGGGGACAGGGAGACAATGAGCAGTTCTTC.

V and J are TRBV14 and TRBJ2-1, with a possible D match to TRBD2 (5 bases). V lost 3 bases and J lost 4, with 16 bases in between. Germline V gives CDR1 SGHDN, CDR2 FVKESK. CDR3 length equals 16 residues. The DNA for the CDR3 is TGTGCCAGCAGCCACAGAGGGAAAGTGGGGTACAATGAGCAGTTCTTC. Translation gives CASSHRGKVGYNEQFF.

This clonotype was seen many times. The CDR3 loop is CASSSGLFQDTQYF. The CDR3 DNA is TGTGCCAGCAGTTCGGGCCTATTCCAGGATACGCAGTATTTT. The chain employs TRBV12-3 or TRBV12-4 and TRBJ2-3, with D unclear. V was clipped by 4 bases and J by 6 bases, with 14 bases between them. The length of the CDR3 is 14 residues.

This clonotype was picked up a small number of times. The V gene is TRBV5-1, the J gene TRBJ2-5; 12 bases fit TRBD2. J was trimmed by 5 bases and V by 2 bases; bases with no gene match: 1. Germline V gives CDR1 SGHRS, CDR2 YFSETQ. This CDR3 region has 14 residues. In DNA form, the CDR3 reads TGCGCCAGCAGCTTCGGACTAGCGGGGGAGACCCAGTACTTC. Encoded protein: CASSFGLAGETQYF.

This clonotype occurred many times. This chain uses TRBV7-3 with TRBJ2-7; D gene uncertain. Germline assignment: CDR1 SGHTA and CDR2 FQGTGA. Trimming shortened V by 1 base and J by 1 base, and 11 bases separated the two germline ends. This CDR3 spans 15 amino acids. The CDR3 DNA reads as TGTGCCAGCAGCTTAAAGCAGGTCCTTTCCTACGAGCAGTACTTC. This sequence encodes CASSLKQVLSYEQYF.

The V and J genes are TRBV30 and TRBJ2-3; no definite D call. With 0 bases removed from V and 7 bases from J, the gap between germline ends came to 14 bases. Germline CDR1 GTSNPN, CDR2 SVGIG (reference sequence). The CDR3 is made up of 14 amino acids. Here the CDR3 reads CAWSVDDYMNTQYF. CDR3 DNA sequence: TGTGCCTGGAGTGTAGACGATTATATGAATACGCAGTATTTT.